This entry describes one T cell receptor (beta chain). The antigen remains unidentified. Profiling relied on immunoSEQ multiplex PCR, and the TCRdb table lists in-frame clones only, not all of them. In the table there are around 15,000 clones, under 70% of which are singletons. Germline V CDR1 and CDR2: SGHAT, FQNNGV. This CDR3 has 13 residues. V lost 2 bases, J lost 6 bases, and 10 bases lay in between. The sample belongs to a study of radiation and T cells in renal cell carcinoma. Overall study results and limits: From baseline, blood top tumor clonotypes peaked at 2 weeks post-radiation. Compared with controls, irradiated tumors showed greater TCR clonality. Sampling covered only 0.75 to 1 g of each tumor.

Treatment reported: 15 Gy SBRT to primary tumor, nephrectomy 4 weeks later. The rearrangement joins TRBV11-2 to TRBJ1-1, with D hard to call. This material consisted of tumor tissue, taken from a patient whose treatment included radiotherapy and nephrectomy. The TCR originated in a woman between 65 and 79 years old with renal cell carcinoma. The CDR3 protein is CASSLTEDAEAFF. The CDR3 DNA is TGTGCCAGCAGCTTAACGGAAGACGCTGAAGCTTTCTTT.